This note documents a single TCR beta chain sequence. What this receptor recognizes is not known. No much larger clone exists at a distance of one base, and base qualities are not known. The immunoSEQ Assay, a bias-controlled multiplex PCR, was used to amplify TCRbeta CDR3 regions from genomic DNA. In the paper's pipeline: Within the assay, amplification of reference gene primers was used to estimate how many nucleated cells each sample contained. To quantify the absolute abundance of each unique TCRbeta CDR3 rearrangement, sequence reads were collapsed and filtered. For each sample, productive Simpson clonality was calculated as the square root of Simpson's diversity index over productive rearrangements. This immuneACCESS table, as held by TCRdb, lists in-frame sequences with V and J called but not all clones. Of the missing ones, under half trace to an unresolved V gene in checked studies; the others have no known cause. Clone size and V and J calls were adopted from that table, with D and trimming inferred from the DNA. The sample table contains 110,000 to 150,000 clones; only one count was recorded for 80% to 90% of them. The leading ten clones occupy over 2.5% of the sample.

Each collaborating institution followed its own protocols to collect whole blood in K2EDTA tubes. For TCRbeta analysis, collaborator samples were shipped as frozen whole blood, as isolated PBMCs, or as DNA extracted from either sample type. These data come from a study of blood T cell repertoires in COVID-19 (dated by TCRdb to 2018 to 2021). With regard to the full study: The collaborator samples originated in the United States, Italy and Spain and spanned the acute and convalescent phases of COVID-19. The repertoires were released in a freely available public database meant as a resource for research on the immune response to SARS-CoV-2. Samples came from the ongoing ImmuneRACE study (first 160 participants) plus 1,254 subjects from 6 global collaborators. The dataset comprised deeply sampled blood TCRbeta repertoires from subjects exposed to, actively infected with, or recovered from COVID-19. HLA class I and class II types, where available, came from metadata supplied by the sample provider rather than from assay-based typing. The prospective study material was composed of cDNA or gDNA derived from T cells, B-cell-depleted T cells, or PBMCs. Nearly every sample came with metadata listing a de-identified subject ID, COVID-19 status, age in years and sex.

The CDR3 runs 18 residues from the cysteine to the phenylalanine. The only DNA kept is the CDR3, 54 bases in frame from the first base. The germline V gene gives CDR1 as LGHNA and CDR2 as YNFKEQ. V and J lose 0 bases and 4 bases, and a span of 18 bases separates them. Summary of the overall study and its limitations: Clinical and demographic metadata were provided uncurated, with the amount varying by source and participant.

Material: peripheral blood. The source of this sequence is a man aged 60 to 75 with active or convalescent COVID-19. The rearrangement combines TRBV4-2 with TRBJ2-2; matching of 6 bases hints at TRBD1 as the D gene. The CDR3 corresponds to CASSQEDMGAYGTGELFF. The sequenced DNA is TGTGCCAGCAGCCAAGAAGATATGGGGGCTTATGGCACCGGGGAGCTGTTTTTT.